This TCR beta chain was found in a study of response to subunit inactivated influenza vaccine. TCRdb called the RT-PCR reads again in MiXCR, with one record for every CDR3 protein. Altogether 650,000 or so distinct CDR3 sequences are present, 12% to 15% being singletons, with the ten largest covering less than 8.5%. CDR1 is KGHSH and CDR2 is LQKENI in the germline V gene. The V end was cut by 4 bases, the J end by 4 bases, with 10 bases between. The CDR3 extends over 13 amino acids. This clonotype has a handful of counts. Its antigen is unidentified. Study-level points and caveats: Authors suggested seasonal influenza vaccinations each recruit few new T cells.

The rearrangement uses TRBV18 and TRBJ1-1; no clear D gene. Sequences were derived from PBMCs from blood, sampled 14 to 15 days before vaccination. The receptor was derived from a man aged 50 to 59 who received an inactivated influenza vaccine. The CDR3 nucleotides read TGTGCCAGCTCACGAGAGAAGGGCACTGAAGCTTTCTTT. Its protein product is CASSREKGTEAFF.